This paragraph reports one T cell receptor (beta chain). Its target is unknown. The sample comes from a study of beta chain features in type 1 diabetes. Study results and limitations: People with Type 1 diabetes carried modestly yet significantly shorter TCRB CDR3s in all four CD4+ subsets.

What was sequenced were expressed TCRB transcripts, since all of the isolated RNA had been reverse transcribed. Produced via immunoSEQ multiplex PCR; TCRdb's table is partial and in-frame only. The table records some 370,000 clones, 8.5% to 10% of them present only once. This TCR derives from a man under 40 with type 1 diabetes. The sequencing input was central memory CD4+ T cells from blood.

This CDR3 reads CASSSLTGGTEAFF. CDR3 coding DNA: TGCGCCAGCAGCTCTCTGACAGGCGGCACTGAAGCTTTCTTT. This chain uses TRBV5-1 with TRBJ1-1; D is possibly TRBD1 (6 bases). The CDR3 covers 14 residues. The V and J ends lost 3 bases and 4 bases respectively, with 13 bases between them. Germline V CDR1 and CDR2: SGHRS, YFSETQ.